The 22 T cell receptor beta chains below come from one sample, sequenced in a study of siplizumab effects on memory and regulatory T cells. Clones were sequenced by immunoSEQ multiplex PCR, and TCRdb holds only the in-frame ones, with some missing. The table records about 110,000 clones, around 90% of them present only once. The sample taken for sequencing was Tregs sorted from blood. These TCRs come from a human donor in good health.

This rearrangement joins TRBV7-2 to TRBJ2-1, with D maybe TRBD2 (6 bases). V shed 1 base and J shed 2 bases, with 9 bases lying between them. The CDR3 is 15 residues long. CDR1 is SGHTA and CDR2 is FQGNSA in the germline V gene. The chain's CDR3 is CASSLVAGPYNEQFF. The CDR3 region has the DNA TGTGCCAGCAGCTTAGTTGCGGGGCCCTACAATGAGCAGTTCTTC.

This chain uses TRBV11-2 with TRBJ1-3; D is perhaps TRBD1 (5 bases). This CDR3 spans 15 amino acids. V lost 0 bases and J lost 4, with 10 bases in between. The germline V gene has CDR1 SGHAT and CDR2 FQNNGV. Written as DNA, the CDR3 is TGTGCCAGCAGCTTAGACAGGGTGACAGGAAACACCATATATTTT. Residues: CASSLDRVTGNTIYF.

This clone was seen a handful of times. The gene calls are TRBV5-6 and TRBJ1-3; D remains unclear. Germline CDR1 is SGHDT and CDR2 is YYEEEE. The CDR3 runs 15 residues. The V gene lost 3 bases and the J gene lost 0 bases, with 10 bases spanning the gap. CDR3 amino acids: CASSYGRTSGNTIYF. The DNA of the CDR3 is TGTGCCAGCAGCTATGGACGGACCTCTGGAAACACCATATATTTT.

The chain carries TRBV18 and TRBJ2-1; 8 bases are shared with TRBD1. With V trimmed by 3 bases and J by 9 bases, 7 bases remained unmatched. The germline V gene encodes CDR1 KGHSH and CDR2 LQKENI. The CDR3 length is 14 residues. CDR3 sequence: CASSPDRGSSEQFF. DNA for the CDR3: TGTGCCAGCTCACCTGACAGGGGTAGTAGTGAGCAGTTCTTC.

The rearrangement joins TRBV7-9 to TRBJ1-2; D might be TRBD1 (6 bases). Trimming left V 3 bases short and J 1 base short, with 18 bases between. This CDR3 has 17 amino acids. Germline CDR1 and CDR2: SEHNR and FQNEAQ (reference sequence). The CDR3 coding sequence is TGTGCCAGCAGCTTCTCCTCGACAGGAAATTTTAACTATGGCTACACCTTC. This translates into CASSFSSTGNFNYGYTF.

The V gene is TRBV5-4, the J gene TRBJ2-2; 9 positions match TRBD1. Germline CDR1 and CDR2: SGHNT and YYREEE (reference sequence). V shed 5 bases, J shed 3 bases, and the junction held 5 bases outside the gene matches. CDR3 length: 15 amino acids. This chain's CDR3 is CASSTGGVDTGELFF. The CDR3 DNA is TGTGCCAGCAGTACAGGGGGCGTCGACACCGGGGAGCTGTTTTTT.

This clone was picked up a small number of times. V and J are TRBV30 and TRBJ1-1; D uncertain. Germline V lookup: CDR1 GTSNPN, CDR2 SVGIG (reference sequence). The V gene lost 0 bases and the J gene lost 4 bases, with 6 bases spanning the gap. The CDR3 sequence is 12 residues long. In nucleotides, the CDR3 is TGTGCCTGGAGTGTTTACGGCACTGAAGCTTTCTTT. This translates into CAWSVYGTEAFF.

The CDR3 sequence is CASSKDNYGYTF. In DNA, the CDR3 is TGCGCCAGCAGCAAGGACAACTATGGCTACACCTTC. The chain is built from TRBV5-1 and TRBJ1-2; no firm D call. The CDR3 contains 12 residues. CDR1 and CDR2 (germline): SGHRS, YFSETQ. Trimming pared 4 bases from V and 2 bases from J, leaving 6 bases between.

The V and J genes are TRBV19 and TRBJ1-2, with D perhaps matching TRBD1 (6 bases). CDR1 is LNHDA and CDR2 is SQIVND in the germline V gene (reference sequence). The CDR3 is 15 residues long. V was cut by 1 base and J by 8 bases, with 17 bases left in between. CDR3 in amino acids: CASSIGRDGGRGYTF. CDR3 DNA sequence: TGTGCCAGTAGTATAGGAAGAGACGGGGGCCGAGGCTACACCTTC.

The chain is built from TRBV5-1 and TRBJ1-1; D may be TRBD1 (6 bases). Trimming cost V 3 bases and J 1 base, with 13 bases left between them. Germline V CDR1 and CDR2: SGHRS, YFSETQ. CDR3 length: 15 amino acids. The CDR3 loop is CASSSSGQRNTEAFF. Written as DNA, the CDR3 is TGCGCCAGCAGCTCCTCAGGACAGAGGAACACTGAAGCTTTCTTT.

The gene calls are TRBV27 and TRBJ2-5; D may be TRBD1 (5 bases). CDR3 size: 16 residues. Looked up from germline, CDR1 is MNHEY and CDR2 is SMNVEV (reference sequence). Trimming took off 4 bases at V and 2 bases at J, with 17 bases between the two ends. The CDR3 DNA is TGTGCCAGCAGTTCCACCAAGATGCCAGGGCAAGAGACCCAGTACTTC. This sequence encodes CASSSTKMPGQETQYF.

The chain combines TRBV5-8 with TRBJ2-1; D not certain. CDR1 SGHTS and CDR2 YDEGEE come from the germline V gene. The CDR3 spans 15 residues. The V end lost 0 bases, the J end lost 1 base, and 8 bases lay between the germline ends. CDR3 residues: CASSLGGWSYNEQFF. CDR3 nucleotide sequence: TGTGCCAGCAGCTTGGGGGGTTGGTCCTACAATGAGCAGTTCTTC.

The J gene is TRBJ2-3, the V gene TRBV15; 9 positions match TRBD2. CDR1 and CDR2 from the germline V gene are LNHNV and YYDKDF (reference sequence). V was pared by 0 bases and J by 7 bases, with 8 bases of the junction left unmatched. The CDR3 is made up of 16 amino acids. In DNA form, the CDR3 reads TGTGCCACCAGCAGAGATCTCCTAGCGGGAATTAATACGCAGTATTTT. Translation gives CATSRDLLAGINTQYF.

The chain employs TRBV2 and TRBJ2-7, with D uncertain. V lost 4 bases and J 4 bases, leaving 8 bases between the germline ends. Germline values: CDR1 SNHLY, CDR2 FYNNEI. This CDR3 spans 12 amino acids. The CDR3 spells CASSVLGYEQYF. The CDR3 DNA reads TGTGCCAGCAGTGTATTAGGTTACGAGCAGTACTTC.

This chain uses TRBV7-2 with TRBJ2-7, with D perhaps being TRBD1 or TRBD2 (5 bases each). The length of the CDR3 is 16 residues. V lost 4 bases to trimming and J lost 1 base, with 17 bases between them. The germline gives CDR1 SGHTA, CDR2 FQGNSA. This chain's CDR3 is CASSSFRGVLSYEQYF. In DNA form, the CDR3 reads TGTGCCAGCAGCTCTTTTAGGGGAGTACTTTCCTACGAGCAGTACTTC.

Only one count was recorded for this clone. The chain combines TRBV10-3 with TRBJ1-1; D is unresolved. The germline V gene has CDR1 ENHRY and CDR2 SYGVKD. The CDR3 is 13 amino acids. The V gene lost 11 bases and the J gene lost 7 bases, with 20 bases spanning the gap. The CDR3 DNA is TGTGCCCTCCGAGCGGGGAACGTTGGTGAAGCTTTCTTT. Its protein is CALRAGNVGEAFF.

V is TRBV11-3 and J is TRBJ1-4; D is unresolved. Germline V gives CDR1 SGHNT, CDR2 YENEEA. V shed 6 bases and J shed 8 bases, with 22 bases lying between them. The CDR3 totals 16 residues. The CDR3 protein is CASRKPVGGKDEKLFF. CDR3 coding DNA: TGTGCCAGCAGAAAACCGGTGGGAGGGAAGGACGAAAAACTGTTTTTT.

This clone appeared once. The CDR3 DNA is TGTGCCAGTAGTATATCGGGCGGACCAAACACCGGGGAGCTGTTTTTT. It yields the protein CASSISGGPNTGELFF. The V call is TRBV19, the J call TRBJ2-2; D is unresolved. This CDR3 contains 16 residues. The V end was cut by 2 bases, the J end by 2 bases, with 12 bases between. Germline V lookup: CDR1 LNHDA, CDR2 SQIVND (reference sequence). The variable domain in full, with the rest retrieved from reference TRBV19 and TRBJ2-2, is DGGITQSPKYLFRKEGQNVTLSCEQNLNHDAMYWYRQDPGQGLRLIYYSQIVNDFQKGDIAEGYSVSREKKESFPLTVTSAQKNPTAFYLCASSISGGPNTGELFFGEGSRLTVL.

V gene TRBV2 combines with J gene TRBJ2-3; 10 bases agree with TRBD2. The CDR3 spans 18 residues. V lost 3 bases, J lost 0 bases, and 9 bases stayed unmatched. Germline V gene data show CDR1 as SNHLY and CDR2 as FYNNEI. The CDR3: CASSDEASGGASTDTQYF. The CDR3 nucleotides read TGTGCCAGCAGTGATGAGGCTAGCGGGGGCGCTAGCACAGATACGCAGTATTTT.

The rearrangement joins TRBV5-1 to TRBJ2-1, with 14 positions matching TRBD2. Looked up from germline, CDR1 is SGHRS and CDR2 is YFSETQ. The V gene end was trimmed by 0 bases and the J gene end by 4 bases; junction bases not matched to a gene: 9. The CDR3 loop spans 19 amino acids. CDR3: CASSLAKGTSGRPYNEQFF. CDR3 nucleotide sequence: TGCGCCAGCAGCTTGGCCAAAGGGACTAGCGGGAGACCATACAATGAGCAGTTCTTC. Based on the CDR3 plus reference TRBV5-1 and TRBJ2-1, the full variable domain is KAGVTQTPRYLIKTRGQQVTLSCSPISGHRSVSWYQQTPGQGLQFLFEYFSETQRNKGNFPGRFSGRQFSNSRSEMNVSTLELGDSALYLCASSLAKGTSGRPYNEQFFGPGTRLTVL.

The genes are TRBV27 and TRBJ2-5; possibly TRBD2 for D (7 bases). Germline V gene sequence: CDR1 MNHEY, CDR2 SMNVEV (reference sequence). This CDR3 spans 13 amino acids. With 6 bases removed from V and 7 bases from J, the gap between germline ends came to 15 bases. This chain's CDR3 is CASSGQGGGTQYF. CDR3 DNA sequence: TGTGCCAGCAGCGGCCAAGGGGGGGGGACCCAGTACTTC.

This clone showed up just once. This chain uses TRBV6-1 with TRBJ1-4; 8 positions agree with TRBD1. The germline V gene encodes CDR1 MNHNS and CDR2 SASEGT. CDR3 length equals 13 residues. Losses at the gene ends were 8 bases for V and 10 bases for J; bases not matched to a gene: 9. As DNA, the CDR3 is TGTGCCAGCGTACTCGACAGGGGTGTAAAACTGTTTTTT. It yields the protein CASVLDRGVKLFF.